Below are 17 T cell receptor beta chains sequenced from a single sample in a study of CD8 T cells in ankylosing spondylitis. Broader study findings: Within ankylosing spondylitis blood, a TCR beta motif made up of seven to nine highly homologous variants appeared to be characteristic.

TCRdb fed the 5' RACE reads into MiXCR, producing one record per CDR3 protein. This table holds hundreds of thousands of distinct CDR3 sequences, 15% to 20% found once. For these receptors, no antigen is known. Sequenced sample: blood, either unsorted or a sorted T cell fraction (not recorded which). These TCRs come from a male donor with ankylosing spondylitis.

The rearrangement links TRBV19 to TRBJ2-2; 9 bases agree with TRBD1. After removal of 4 bases from V and 3 bases from J, the junction contained 6 bases not matched to a gene. The CDR3 runs to 16 residues. Germline V gives CDR1 LNHDA, CDR2 SQIVND (reference sequence). The chain's CDR3 is CASSTPTGGYTGELFF. The CDR3 nucleotides read TGTGCCAGTAGTACCCCGACAGGGGGTTACACCGGGGAGCTGTTTTTT.

The chain carries TRBV14 and TRBJ2-1; 10 bases are a match to TRBD2. Trimming removed 11 bases from V and 7 bases from J; junction bases left unmatched: 5. The germline V gene has CDR1 SGHDN and CDR2 FVKESK. The CDR3 runs to 12 residues. The CDR3: CAPLAGDNEQFF. CDR3 sequence (DNA): TGTGCCCCTCTAGCGGGAGATAATGAGCAGTTCTTC.

This rearrangement joins TRBV12-3 or TRBV12-4 to TRBJ1-2; D is unresolved. The CDR3 consists of 15 residues. V was shortened by 2 bases and J by 4 bases, with 14 bases between the two germline ends. The CDR3 region is CASSLISSVFYGYTF. The CDR3 DNA is TGTGCCAGCAGTTTAATAAGCAGTGTCTTCTATGGCTACACCTTC.

This clonotype was seen more than once but under ten times. The V and J genes are TRBV7-3 and TRBJ2-7, with D perhaps given as TRBD1 or TRBD2 (5 bases each). Looked up from germline, CDR1 is SGHTA and CDR2 is FQGTGA. The CDR3 length is 14 residues. V was shortened by 0 bases and J by 6 bases, with 12 bases between the two germline ends. The CDR3 spells CASSLTGTSSEQYF. In DNA form, the CDR3 reads TGTGCCAGCAGCTTAACAGGGACCTCATCCGAGCAGTACTTC.

The CDR3: CASSLEEWVLAGGTDTQYF. The CDR3 DNA reads TGTGCCAGCAGCTTAGAGGAGTGGGTCTTAGCGGGGGGCACAGATACGCAGTATTTT. This chain joins TRBV11-2 and TRBJ2-3; TRBD2 agrees at 9 bases. After removal of 0 bases from V and 1 base from J, the junction contained 11 bases not matched to a gene. The CDR3 consists of 19 residues. Germline CDR1 reads SGHAT; CDR2 reads FQNNGV.

This clonotype showed up just a few times. The gene calls are TRBV27 and TRBJ1-1; TRBD1 aligns across 9 bases. The CDR3 length is 15 residues. J gave up 5 bases and V 6 bases, and 10 bases lay outside the gene matches. The germline V gene encodes CDR1 MNHEY and CDR2 SMNVEV (reference sequence). CDR3 protein: CASSTIQGAWTEAFF. For the CDR3, the DNA is TGTGCCAGCAGCACCATACAGGGGGCTTGGACTGAAGCTTTCTTT.

The chain is built from TRBV11-3 and TRBJ1-2; possibly TRBD1 for D (5 bases). This CDR3 spans 14 amino acids. Trimming pared 6 bases from V and 5 bases from J, leaving 16 bases between. Germline lookup yields CDR1 SGHNT and CDR2 YENEEA. The chain's CDR3 is CASSPKDRYYGYTF. In DNA form, the CDR3 reads TGTGCCAGCAGTCCAAAAGACAGATATTATGGCTACACCTTC.

The table lists this clonotype with many counts. J is TRBJ1-1 and V is TRBV29-1, with 8 bases aligning to TRBD1. The CDR3 is made up of 12 amino acids. The V gene end was trimmed by 6 bases and the J gene end by 3 bases; junction bases not matched to a gene: 3. Germline CDR1 SQVTM, CDR2 ANQGSEA. This chain's CDR3 is CSVRGLDTEAFF. The CDR3 DNA reads TGCAGCGTCAGGGGGCTCGACACTGAAGCTTTCTTT.

As to this clonotype: Given the absence of the conserved phenylalanine or tryptophan at the CDR3 end, a read error is likely. The chain couples TRBV28 to TRBJ2-1, with 8 bases fitting TRBD2. Germline V CDR1 and CDR2: MDHEN, SYDVKM. There are 17 residues in the CDR3. After removal of 6 bases from V and 9 bases from J, the junction contained 19 bases not matched to a gene. CDR3 sequence reads: CASSPPAASGSIGEQFL. DNA of the CDR3: TGTGCCAGCAGCCCGCCCGCGGCCAGCGGGAGTATTGGTGAGCAGTTCCTC.

The chain combines TRBV7-6 with TRBJ1-1, with D possibly matching TRBD1 (5 bases). The V end lost 1 base, the J end lost 5 bases, and 14 bases lay between the germline ends. CDR3 length: 15 residues. Per the germline V gene, CDR1 is SGHVS and CDR2 is FNYEAQ. The CDR3, as DNA: TGTGCCAGCAGCTTAGTCAGGGACGGCGGGACTGAAGCTTTCTTT. The encoded protein is CASSLVRDGGTEAFF.

This clonotype occurred a few times. The chain recombines TRBV12-3 or TRBV12-4 with TRBJ2-1, with TRBD2 matching 8 bases. The junction had 12 bases not matched to a gene; V was cut back by 5 bases and J by 9 bases. This CDR3 is built from 15 residues. Here the CDR3 DNA reads TGTGCCAGCAGTAGTCTTTCGGGACTAGTTCCTGAGCAGTTCTTC. Residues: CASSSLSGLVPEQFF.

This chain connects TRBV10-3 to TRBJ1-1; TRBD1 agrees at 8 bases. Per germline, CDR1 ENHRY and CDR2 SYGVKD. The CDR3 totals 15 residues. V lost 4 bases to trimming and J lost 7 bases; unmatched junction nucleotides: 11. The CDR3, as DNA: TGTGCCATCAGTGTCAATGGCCGACAGGGGAGTGAAGCTTTCTTT. Translating gives CAISVNGRQGSEAFF.

The gene calls are TRBV7-9 and TRBJ2-3; the D gene is possibly TRBD2 (7 bases). The length of the CDR3 is 12 residues. Germline V gene data show CDR1 as SEHNR and CDR2 as FQNEAQ (reference sequence). In nucleotides, the CDR3 is TGTGCAGGGGGGGCACCGACAGATACGCAGTATTTT. Protein product: CAGGAPTDTQYF.

Points on this clonotype: One end of the junction varies from germline; a read error may be responsible. The chain joins TRBV2 to TRBJ2-3; 10 nucleotides align to TRBD2. The germline V gene has CDR1 SNHLY and CDR2 FYNNEI. The length of the CDR3 is 15 residues. The DNA of the CDR3 is TGTGCCAGCAGTGAACCTAGCGGGAGCACAGATACGCAGTGTTTT. This gives the protein CASSEPSGSTDTQCF.

V and J are TRBV11-2 and TRBJ1-1, with TRBD1 identical over 7 bases. The CDR3 is 14 residues long. V lost 5 bases to trimming and J lost 8 bases; unmatched junction nucleotides: 11. CDR1 and CDR2 from the germline V gene are SGHAT and FQNNGV. The CDR3 DNA reads TGTGCCAGCAGCACAGCGGTGGGACAGAGAGAAGCTTTCTTT. Translating it yields CASSTAVGQREAFF.

This clonotype was detected only a few times. V usage is TRBV4-1 and J usage is TRBJ1-1; 7 nucleotides align to TRBD1. Germline lookup yields CDR1 MGHRA and CDR2 YSYEKL. V gave up 2 bases and J gave up 6 bases; unmatched junction bases: 6. The CDR3 runs to 14 residues. This chain's CDR3 is CASSQHTGVPEAFF. The CDR3 DNA reads TGCGCCAGCAGCCAACATACAGGGGTCCCTGAAGCTTTCTTT.

This clonotype was picked up a small number of times. The chain combines TRBV5-5 with TRBJ2-7; 9 positions match TRBD1. Germline CDR1 and CDR2: SGHKS and YYEKEE (reference sequence). V shed 4 bases and J 2 bases; nucleotides not matched to a gene: 4. This CDR3 region has 14 residues. The CDR3 reads CASSVGQGPYEQYF. The DNA for the CDR3 is TGTGCCAGCAGCGTAGGACAGGGGCCCTACGAGCAGTACTTC.